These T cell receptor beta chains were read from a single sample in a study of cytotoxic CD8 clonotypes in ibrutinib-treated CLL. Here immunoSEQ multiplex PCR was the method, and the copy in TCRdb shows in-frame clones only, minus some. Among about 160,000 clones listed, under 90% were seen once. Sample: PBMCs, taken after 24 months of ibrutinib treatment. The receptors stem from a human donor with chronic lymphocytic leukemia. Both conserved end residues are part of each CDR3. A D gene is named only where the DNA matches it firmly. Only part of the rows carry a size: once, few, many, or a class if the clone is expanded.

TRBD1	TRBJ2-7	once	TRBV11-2	CASDRGRGSSYEQYF	TGTGCCAGCGACAGGGGACGGGGGAGCTCCTACGAGCAGTACTTC
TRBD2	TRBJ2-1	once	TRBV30	CAWSASGTSGSNEQFF	TGTGCCTGGAGTGCATCCGGGACTAGCGGAAGCAATGAGCAGTTCTTC
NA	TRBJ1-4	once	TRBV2	CASVSGRINEKLFF	TGTGCCAGCGTATCGGGGAGGATTAATGAAAAACTGTTTTTT
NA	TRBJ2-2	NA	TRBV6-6	CASSYKVGANTGELFF	TGTGCCAGCAGTTACAAGGTGGGGGCGAACACCGGGGAGCTGTTTTTT
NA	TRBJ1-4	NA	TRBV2	CASSRQGRIGFGEKLFF	TGTGCCAGCAGTCGTCAAGGACGGATCGGGTTCGGGGAAAAACTGTTTTTT
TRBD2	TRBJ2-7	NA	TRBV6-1	CASSVWLAEGYEQYF	TGTGCCAGCAGTGTTTGGCTAGCGGAGGGGTACGAGCAGTACTTC
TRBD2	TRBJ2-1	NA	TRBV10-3	CAISDWSVSGGGNEQFF	TGTGCCATCAGTGATTGGTCTGTCAGCGGGGGGGGCAATGAGCAGTTCTTC
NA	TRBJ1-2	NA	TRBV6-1	CASTEGRRIGYTF	TGTGCCAGCACCGAGGGACGCCGAATAGGCTACACCTTC
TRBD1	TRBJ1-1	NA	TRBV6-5	CASTYSQGAGAFF	TGTGCCAGCACCTATAGCCAGGGGGCGGGCGCTTTCTTT
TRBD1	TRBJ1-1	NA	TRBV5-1	CASSGGQGLMNTEAFF	TGCGCCAGCAGCGGGGGACAGGGGCTCATGAACACTGAAGCTTTCTTT
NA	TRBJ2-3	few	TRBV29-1	CSVFPRASTDTQYF	TGCAGCGTTTTCCCCCGCGCTAGCACAGATACGCAGTATTTT
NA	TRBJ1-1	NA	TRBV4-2	CASSQDRGGTEAFF	TGTGCCAGCAGCCAAGATAGAGGTGGCACTGAAGCTTTCTTT
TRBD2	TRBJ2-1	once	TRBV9	CASSVTPSGSGEQFF	TGTGCCAGCAGCGTAACGCCTAGCGGGAGCGGTGAGCAGTTCTTC
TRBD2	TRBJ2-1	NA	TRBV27	CASSPRTSSYNEQFF	TGTGCCAGCAGTCCGAGGACTAGCTCCTACAATGAGCAGTTCTTC
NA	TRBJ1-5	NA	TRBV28	CASRSNQPQHF	TGTGCCAGCAGGTCCAATCAGCCCCAGCATTTT
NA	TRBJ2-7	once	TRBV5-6	CASSLGGVSYEQYF	TGTGCCAGCAGCTTGGGCGGGGTCTCCTACGAGCAGTACTTC
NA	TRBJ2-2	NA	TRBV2	CASSVWEAGELFF	TGTGCCAGCAGTGTTTGGGAAGCCGGGGAGCTGTTTTTT
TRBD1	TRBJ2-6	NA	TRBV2	CASSRRQGSSGANVLTF	TGTGCCAGCAGTCGACGACAGGGATCCTCTGGGGCCAACGTCCTGACTTTC
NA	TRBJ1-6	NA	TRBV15	CATSRTDRSSYNSPLHF	TGTGCCACCAGCAGAACCGACAGGAGCTCCTATAATTCACCCCTCCACTTT
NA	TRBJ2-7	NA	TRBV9	CASSPRLTPYEQYF	TGTGCCAGCAGCCCCCGACTAACCCCCTACGAGCAGTACTTC
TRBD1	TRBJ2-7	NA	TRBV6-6	CASSSGTGGSYEQYF	TGTGCCAGCAGTTCCGGGACAGGGGGGTCCTACGAGCAGTACTTC
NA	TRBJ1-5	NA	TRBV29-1	CSVVGRSNQPQHF	TGCAGCGTTGTAGGGAGGAGCAATCAGCCCCAGCATTTT
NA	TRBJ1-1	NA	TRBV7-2	CASSLVAGSGTEAFF	TGTGCCAGCAGCTTAGTAGCGGGCTCAGGCACTGAAGCTTTCTTT
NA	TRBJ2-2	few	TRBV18	CASSPPGKYTGELFF	TGTGCCAGCTCACCACCGGGGAAGTACACCGGGGAGCTGTTTTTT
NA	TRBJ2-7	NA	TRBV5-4	CASSPAGLGSSYEQYF	TGTGCCAGCAGCCCGGCAGGGTTGGGCAGCTCCTACGAGCAGTACTTC
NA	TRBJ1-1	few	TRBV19	CASSTSGSGYTEAFF	TGTGCCAGTAGTACCTCCGGGAGCGGATATACTGAAGCTTTCTTT
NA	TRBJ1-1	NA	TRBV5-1	CASSQSARGTEAFF	TGCGCCAGCAGCCAGTCCGCTAGGGGCACTGAAGCTTTCTTT
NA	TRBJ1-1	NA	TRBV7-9	CASSLREGTEAFF	TGTGCCAGCAGCTTAAGGGAGGGGACTGAAGCTTTCTTT
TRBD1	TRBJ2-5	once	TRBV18	CASSPGQIQETQYF	TGTGCCAGCTCACCGGGACAGATCCAAGAGACCCAGTACTTC
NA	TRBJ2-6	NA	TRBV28	CASRARDGLPGANVLTF	TGTGCCAGCAGGGCAAGGGACGGGCTTCCTGGGGCCAACGTCCTGACTTTC
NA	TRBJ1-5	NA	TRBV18	CASSPAGEEVPQHF	TGTGCCAGCTCACCAGCGGGAGAAGAGGTGCCCCAGCATTTT
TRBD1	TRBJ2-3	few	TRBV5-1	CASSLQGQGSPGDTQYF	TGCGCCAGCAGCCTGCAGGGACAGGGGTCCCCCGGGGATACGCAGTATTTT
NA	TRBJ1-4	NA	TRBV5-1	CASSVQSTNEKLFF	TGCGCCAGCAGTGTACAGTCAACTAATGAAAAACTGTTTTTT
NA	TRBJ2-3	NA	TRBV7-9	CASSLGRAGASSGF	TGTGCCAGCAGCTTGGGACGGGCCGGGGCCTCTTCAGGATTT
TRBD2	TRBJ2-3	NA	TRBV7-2	CASSLLAGGADTQYF	TGTGCCAGCAGCTTACTAGCGGGAGGAGCAGATACGCAGTATTTT
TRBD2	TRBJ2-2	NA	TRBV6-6	CASTKETSGTGELFF	TGTGCCAGCACAAAGGAGACTAGCGGTACCGGGGAGCTGTTTTTT
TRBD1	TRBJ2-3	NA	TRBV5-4	CASSLGDSGGTDTQYF	TGTGCCAGCAGCTTGGGGGACAGCGGCGGCACAGATACGCAGTATTTT
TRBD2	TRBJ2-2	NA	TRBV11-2	CASRRPGGSTGELFF	TGTGCCAGCAGGCGGCCGGGGGGGAGCACCGGGGAGCTGTTTTTT
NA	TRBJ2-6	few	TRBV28	CASSLLTASGANVLTF	TGTGCCAGCAGTTTATTGACAGCGTCTGGGGCCAACGTCCTGACTTTC
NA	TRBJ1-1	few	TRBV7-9	CASSRWGRADTEAFF	TGTGCCAGCAGCCGATGGGGCAGGGCGGACACTGAAGCTTTCTTT
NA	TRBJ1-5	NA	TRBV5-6	CASSLILGGNQPQHF	TGTGCCAGCAGCTTGATATTAGGGGGCAATCAGCCCCAGCATTTT
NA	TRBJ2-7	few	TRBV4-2	CASSQEALYEQYF	TGTGCCAGCAGCCAAGAAGCCCTCTACGAGCAGTACTTC
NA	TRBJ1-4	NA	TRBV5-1	CASSLGVEIEKLFF	TGCGCCAGCAGCTTGGGCGTCGAGATTGAAAAACTGTTTTTT
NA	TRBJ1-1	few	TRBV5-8	CASSFGRTNTEAFF	TGTGCCAGCAGCTTTGGACGGACGAACACTGAAGCTTTCTTT
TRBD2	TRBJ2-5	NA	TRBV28	CASRNAGGMNEETQYF	TGTGCCAGCAGGAACGCGGGGGGGATGAATGAAGAGACCCAGTACTTC
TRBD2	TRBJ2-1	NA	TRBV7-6	CASSSWTSGGLYNEQFF	TGTGCCAGCAGCTCATGGACTAGCGGGGGCCTCTACAATGAGCAGTTCTTC
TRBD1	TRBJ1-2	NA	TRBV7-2	CASSISQGAGYGYTF	TGTGCCAGCAGCATAAGCCAGGGGGCGGGCTATGGCTACACCTTC
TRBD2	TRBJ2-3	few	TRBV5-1	CASSLYRGGPSTDTQYF	TGCGCCAGCAGCTTGTATCGGGGGGGTCCGAGCACAGATACGCAGTATTTT
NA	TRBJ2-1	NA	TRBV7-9	CASSFAGALFGYEQFF	TGTGCCAGCTCGTTTGCGGGGGCCCTTTTCGGCTATGAGCAGTTCTTC
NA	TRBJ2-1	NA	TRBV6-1	CASITGKGDNEQFF	TGTGCCAGCATTACCGGGAAGGGAGACAATGAGCAGTTCTTC
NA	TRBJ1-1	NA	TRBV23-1	CASSRGNEAFF	TGCGCCAGCAGTCGGGGAAATGAAGCTTTCTTT
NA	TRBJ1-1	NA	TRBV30	CAWSLRGYTEAFF	TGTGCCTGGAGCCTCCGAGGGTACACTGAAGCTTTCTTT
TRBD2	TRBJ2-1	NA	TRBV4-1	CASSQGGLAGSYNEQFF	TGCGCCAGCAGCCAGGGGGGACTAGCGGGCTCCTACAATGAGCAGTTCTTC
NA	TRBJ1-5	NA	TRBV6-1	CASSPDSRNQPQHF	TGTGCCAGCAGTCCGGACAGCCGCAATCAGCCCCAGCATTTT
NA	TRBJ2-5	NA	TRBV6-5	CASSKGRKTQYF	TGTGCCAGCAGCAAGGGGCGCAAGACCCAGTACTTC
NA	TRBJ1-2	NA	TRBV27	CASRSSANYGYTF	TGTGCCAGCAGGTCATCAGCTAACTATGGCTACACCTTC